This TCR beta chain appears in the sequencing data of a study of blood T cells in healthy people across ages. The length of the CDR3 is 18 residues. The junction had 16 bases not matched to a gene; V was cut back by 4 bases and J by 1 base. CDR1 is DFQATT and CDR2 is SNEGSKA in the germline V gene (reference sequence). Primers used in a second PCR of roughly 6 to 11 cycles were a sample-barcoded 5' primer and a J-beta primer mix. One entry per CDR3 protein, called by TCRdb with MiXCR from the 5' RACE reads. The repertoire holds almost 1 million distinct CDR3 sequences, with 51% as singletons. The sequencing input was blood. The rearrangement joins TRBV20-1 to TRBJ2-5; 9 bases are shared with TRBD2. The sequence derives from a woman aged 60-70 years in good health. Here the CDR3 reads CSAKLAGPLLFLQETQYF. DNA of the CDR3: TGCAGTGCTAAACTAGCGGGTCCCCTCCTATTCCTCCAAGAGACCCAGTACTTC.